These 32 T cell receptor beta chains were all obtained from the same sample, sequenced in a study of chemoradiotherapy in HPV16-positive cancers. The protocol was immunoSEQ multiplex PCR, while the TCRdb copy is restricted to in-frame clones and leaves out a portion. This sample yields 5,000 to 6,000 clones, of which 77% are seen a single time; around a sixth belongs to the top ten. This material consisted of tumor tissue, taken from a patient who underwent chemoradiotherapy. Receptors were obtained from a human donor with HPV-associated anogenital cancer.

The CDR3 loop reads CASSLIGQDNSPLHF. In DNA, the CDR3 is TGTGCCAGCAGCTTGATAGGACAGGATAATTCACCCCTCCACTTT. V usage is TRBV5-6 and J usage is TRBJ1-6; 7 nucleotides line up with TRBD1. V lost 1 base and J lost 5; bases outside the gene matches: 3. Germline V CDR1 and CDR2: SGHDT, YYEEEE. The length of the CDR3 is 15 residues. The complete variable domain, with remaining parts taken from reference TRBV5-6 and TRBJ1-6, reads DAGVTQSPTHLIKTRGQQVTLRCSPKSGHDTVSWYQQALGQGPQFIFQYYEEEERQRGNFPDRFSGHQFPNYSSELNVNALLLGDSALYLCASSLIGQDNSPLHFGNGTRLTVT.

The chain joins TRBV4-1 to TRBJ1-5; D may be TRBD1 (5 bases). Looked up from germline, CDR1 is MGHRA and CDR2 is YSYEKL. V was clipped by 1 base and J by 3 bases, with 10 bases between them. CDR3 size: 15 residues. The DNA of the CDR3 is TGCGCCAGCAGCCAAGCGGCAGGGCACAATCAGCCCCAGCATTTT. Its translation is CASSQAAGHNQPQHF.

Here the CDR3 reads CASSFGPLQPQHF. The CDR3 DNA is TGTGCCAGCAGCTTCGGTCCTCTTCAGCCCCAGCATTTT. This chain uses TRBV5-6 with TRBJ1-5; D not resolved. This CDR3 contains 13 residues. Trimming pared 2 bases from V and 6 bases from J, leaving 9 bases between. Germline CDR1 SGHDT, CDR2 YYEEEE.

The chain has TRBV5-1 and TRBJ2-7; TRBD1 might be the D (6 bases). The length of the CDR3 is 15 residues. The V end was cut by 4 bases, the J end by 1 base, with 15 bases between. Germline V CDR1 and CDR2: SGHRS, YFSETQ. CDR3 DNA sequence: TGCGCCAGCAGCCCCCTACAAGGACAGTCCTACGAGCAGTACTTC. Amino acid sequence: CASSPLQGQSYEQYF.

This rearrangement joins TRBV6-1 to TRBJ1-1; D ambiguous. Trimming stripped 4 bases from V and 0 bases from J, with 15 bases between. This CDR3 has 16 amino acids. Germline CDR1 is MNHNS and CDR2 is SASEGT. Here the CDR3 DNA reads TGTGCCAGCAGTGGTCCTGTGACGGGTATGAACACTGAAGCTTTCTTT. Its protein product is CASSGPVTGMNTEAFF.

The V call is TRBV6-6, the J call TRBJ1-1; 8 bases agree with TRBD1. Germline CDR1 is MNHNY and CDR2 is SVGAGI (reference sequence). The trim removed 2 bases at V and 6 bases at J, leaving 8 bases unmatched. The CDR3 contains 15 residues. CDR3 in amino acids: CASSYLQGQASEAFF. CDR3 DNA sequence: TGTGCCAGCAGTTACCTTCAGGGACAGGCGTCTGAAGCTTTCTTT.

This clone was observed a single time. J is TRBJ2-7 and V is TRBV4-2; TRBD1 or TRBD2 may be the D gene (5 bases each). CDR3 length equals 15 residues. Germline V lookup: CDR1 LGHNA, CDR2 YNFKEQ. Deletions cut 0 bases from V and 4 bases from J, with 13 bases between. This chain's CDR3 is CASSQDFPGSYEQYF. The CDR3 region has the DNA TGTGCCAGCAGCCAAGATTTCCCAGGGAGTTACGAGCAGTACTTC.

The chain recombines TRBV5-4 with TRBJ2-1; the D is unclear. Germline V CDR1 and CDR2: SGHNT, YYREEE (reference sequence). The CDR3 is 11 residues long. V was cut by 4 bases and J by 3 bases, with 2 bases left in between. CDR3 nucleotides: TGTGCCAGCAGCCTCTACAATGAGCAGTTCTTC. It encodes CASSLYNEQFF.

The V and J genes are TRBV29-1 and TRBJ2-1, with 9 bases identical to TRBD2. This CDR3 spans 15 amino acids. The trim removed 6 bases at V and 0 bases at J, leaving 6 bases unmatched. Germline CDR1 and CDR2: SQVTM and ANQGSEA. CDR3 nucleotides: TGCAGCGTCCGAGGACTAGCGAGCTCCTACAATGAGCAGTTCTTC. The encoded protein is CSVRGLASSYNEQFF.

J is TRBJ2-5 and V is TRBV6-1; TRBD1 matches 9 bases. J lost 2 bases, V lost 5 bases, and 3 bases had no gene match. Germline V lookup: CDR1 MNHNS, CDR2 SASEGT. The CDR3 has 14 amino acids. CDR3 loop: CASSTGGGQETQYF. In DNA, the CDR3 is TGTGCCAGCAGTACAGGGGGCGGACAAGAGACCCAGTACTTC.

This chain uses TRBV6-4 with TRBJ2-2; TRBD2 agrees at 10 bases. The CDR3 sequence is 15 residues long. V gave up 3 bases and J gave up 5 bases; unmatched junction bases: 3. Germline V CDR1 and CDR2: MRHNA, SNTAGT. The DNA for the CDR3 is TGTGCCAGCAGTGAACTAGCGGGGACGACCGGGGAGCTGTTTTTT. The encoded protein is CASSELAGTTGELFF.

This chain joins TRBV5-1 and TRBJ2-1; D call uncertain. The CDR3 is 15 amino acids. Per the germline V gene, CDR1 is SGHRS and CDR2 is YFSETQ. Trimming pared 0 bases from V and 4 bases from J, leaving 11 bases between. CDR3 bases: TGCGCCAGCAGCTTGGACTGGACGGAGTACAATGAGCAGTTCTTC. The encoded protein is CASSLDWTEYNEQFF.

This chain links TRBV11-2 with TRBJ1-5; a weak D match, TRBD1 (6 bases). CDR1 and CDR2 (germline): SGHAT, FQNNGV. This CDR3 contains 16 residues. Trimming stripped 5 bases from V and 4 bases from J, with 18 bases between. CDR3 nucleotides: TGTGCCAGCAGCCCAGGGGTCAGTGGAGGGAATCAGCCCCAGCATTTT. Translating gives CASSPGVSGGNQPQHF.

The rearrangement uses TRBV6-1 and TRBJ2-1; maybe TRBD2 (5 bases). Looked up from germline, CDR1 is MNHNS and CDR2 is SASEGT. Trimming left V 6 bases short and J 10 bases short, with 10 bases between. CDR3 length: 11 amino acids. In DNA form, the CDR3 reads TGTGCCAGCAGAGCGGTGCGGGAGCAGTTCTTC. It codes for CASRAVREQFF.

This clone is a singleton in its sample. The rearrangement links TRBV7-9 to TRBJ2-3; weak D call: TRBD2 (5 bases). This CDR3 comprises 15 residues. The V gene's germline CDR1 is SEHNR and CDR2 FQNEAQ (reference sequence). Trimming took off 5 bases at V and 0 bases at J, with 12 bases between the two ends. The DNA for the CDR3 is TGTGCCAGCAGCCCCCCGGGGATTAGCACAGATACGCAGTATTTT. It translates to CASSPPGISTDTQYF.

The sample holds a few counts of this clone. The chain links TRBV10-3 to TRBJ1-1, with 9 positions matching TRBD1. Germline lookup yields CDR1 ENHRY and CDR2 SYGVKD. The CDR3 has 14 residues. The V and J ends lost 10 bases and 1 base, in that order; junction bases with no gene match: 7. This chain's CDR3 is CATWTGAENTEAFF. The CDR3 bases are TGTGCCACGTGGACAGGGGCGGAGAACACTGAAGCTTTCTTT.

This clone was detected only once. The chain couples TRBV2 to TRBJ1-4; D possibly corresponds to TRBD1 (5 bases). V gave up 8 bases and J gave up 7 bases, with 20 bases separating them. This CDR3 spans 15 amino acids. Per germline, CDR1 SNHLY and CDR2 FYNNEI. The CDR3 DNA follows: TGTGCCAGCTGGTCTTTGGCAGGGAGTAGTGAAAAACTGTTTTTT. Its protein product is CASWSLAGSSEKLFF.

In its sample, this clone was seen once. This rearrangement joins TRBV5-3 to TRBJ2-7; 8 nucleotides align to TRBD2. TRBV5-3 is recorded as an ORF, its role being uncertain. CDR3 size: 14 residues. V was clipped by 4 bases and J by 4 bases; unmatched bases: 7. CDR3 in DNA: TGTGCCAGAAGCCCCGGGACTAGTGGTTACGAGCAGTACTTC. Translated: CARSPGTSGYEQYF.

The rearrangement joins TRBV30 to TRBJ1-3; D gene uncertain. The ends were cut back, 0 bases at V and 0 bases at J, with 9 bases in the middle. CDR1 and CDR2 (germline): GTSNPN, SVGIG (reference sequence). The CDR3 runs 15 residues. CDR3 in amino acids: CAWSVLGFSGNTIYF. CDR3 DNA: TGTGCCTGGAGTGTACTTGGGTTCTCTGGAAACACCATATATTTT. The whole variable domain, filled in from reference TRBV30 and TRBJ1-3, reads SQTIHQWPATLVQPVGSPLSLECTVEGTSNPNLYWYRQAAGRGLQLLFYSVGIGQISSEVPQNLSASRPQDRQFILSSKKLLLSDSGFYLCAWSVLGFSGNTIYFGEGSWLTVV.

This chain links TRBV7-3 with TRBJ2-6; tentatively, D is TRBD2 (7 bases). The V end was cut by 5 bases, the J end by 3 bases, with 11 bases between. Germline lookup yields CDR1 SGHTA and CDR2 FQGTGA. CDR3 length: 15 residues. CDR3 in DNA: TGTGCCAGCAGCCTAAGGGGGGGTGGGGCCAACGTCCTGACTTTC. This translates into CASSLRGGGANVLTF.

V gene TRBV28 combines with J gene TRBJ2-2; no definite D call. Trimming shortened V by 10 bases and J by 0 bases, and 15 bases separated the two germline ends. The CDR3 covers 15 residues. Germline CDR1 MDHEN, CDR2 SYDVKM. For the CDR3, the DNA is TGTGCCACGGTAAAGTCGGTAGCGAACACCGGGGAGCTGTTTTTT. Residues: CATVKSVANTGELFF.

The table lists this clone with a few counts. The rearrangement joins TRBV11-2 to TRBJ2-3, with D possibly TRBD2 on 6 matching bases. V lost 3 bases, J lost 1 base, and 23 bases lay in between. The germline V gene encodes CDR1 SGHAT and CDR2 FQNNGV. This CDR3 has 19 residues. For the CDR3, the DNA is TGTGCCAGCAGCTTTCCCTGGGACTCGTTAGTGCGACGCACAGATACGCAGTATTTT. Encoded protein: CASSFPWDSLVRRTDTQYF.

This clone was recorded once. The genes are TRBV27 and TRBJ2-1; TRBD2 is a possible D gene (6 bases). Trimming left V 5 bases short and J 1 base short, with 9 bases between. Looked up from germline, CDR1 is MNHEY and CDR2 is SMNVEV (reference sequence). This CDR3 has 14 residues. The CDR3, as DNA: TGTGCCAGCAGTCTCGCGGGGTCCTACAATGAGCAGTTCTTC. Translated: CASSLAGSYNEQFF.

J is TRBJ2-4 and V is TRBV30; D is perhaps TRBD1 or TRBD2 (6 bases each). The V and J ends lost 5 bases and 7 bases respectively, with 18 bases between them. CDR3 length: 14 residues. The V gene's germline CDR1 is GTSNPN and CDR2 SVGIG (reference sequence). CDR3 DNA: TGTGCCTGGGACCCGGCGGGACAAATGAACATTCAGTACTTC. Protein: CAWDPAGQMNIQYF.

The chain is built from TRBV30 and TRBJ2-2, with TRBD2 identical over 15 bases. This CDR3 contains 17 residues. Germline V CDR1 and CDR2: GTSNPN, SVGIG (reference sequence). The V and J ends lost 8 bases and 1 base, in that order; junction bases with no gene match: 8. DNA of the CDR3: TGTGCCACGCCGGCGGGACTAGCGGGAGGGAACACCGGGGAGCTGTTTTTT. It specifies CATPAGLAGGNTGELFF.

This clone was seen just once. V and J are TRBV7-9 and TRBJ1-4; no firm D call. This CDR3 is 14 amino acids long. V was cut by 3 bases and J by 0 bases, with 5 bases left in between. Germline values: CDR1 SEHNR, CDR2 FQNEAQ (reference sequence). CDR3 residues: CASSFWATNEKLFF. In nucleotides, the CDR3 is TGTGCCAGCAGCTTTTGGGCAACTAATGAAAAACTGTTTTTT.

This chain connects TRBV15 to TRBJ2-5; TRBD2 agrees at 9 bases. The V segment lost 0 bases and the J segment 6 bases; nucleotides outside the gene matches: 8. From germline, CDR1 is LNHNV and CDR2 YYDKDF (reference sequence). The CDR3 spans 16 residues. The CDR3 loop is CATSRDLAGVAKTQYF. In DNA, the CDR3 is TGTGCCACCAGCAGAGATTTAGCGGGGGTAGCAAAGACCCAGTACTTC.

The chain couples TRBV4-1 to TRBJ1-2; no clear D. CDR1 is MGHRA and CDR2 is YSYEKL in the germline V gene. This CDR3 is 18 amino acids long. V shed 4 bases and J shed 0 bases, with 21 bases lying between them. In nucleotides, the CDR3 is TGCGCCAGCAGCCTCGAAGGGAGCTGGAGGCTAACTAACTATGGCTACACCTTC. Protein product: CASSLEGSWRLTNYGYTF.

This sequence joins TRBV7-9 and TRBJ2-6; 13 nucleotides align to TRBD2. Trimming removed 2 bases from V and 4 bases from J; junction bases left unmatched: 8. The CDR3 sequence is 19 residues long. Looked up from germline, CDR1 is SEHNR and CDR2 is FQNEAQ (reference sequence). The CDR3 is CASSLIGLAGVVGANVLTF. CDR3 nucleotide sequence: TGTGCCAGCAGCTTAATTGGACTAGCGGGAGTAGTGGGGGCCAACGTCCTGACTTTC.

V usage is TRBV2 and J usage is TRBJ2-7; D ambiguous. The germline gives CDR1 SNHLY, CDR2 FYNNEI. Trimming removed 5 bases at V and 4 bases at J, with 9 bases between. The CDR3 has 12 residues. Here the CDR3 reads CASSYTLYEQYF. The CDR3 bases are TGTGCCAGCAGTTACACGCTGTACGAGCAGTACTTC.

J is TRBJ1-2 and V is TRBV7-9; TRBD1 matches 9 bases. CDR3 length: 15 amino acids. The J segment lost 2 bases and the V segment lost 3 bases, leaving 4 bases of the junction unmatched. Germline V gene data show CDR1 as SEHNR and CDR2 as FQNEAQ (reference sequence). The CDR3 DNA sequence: TGTGCCAGCAGCTTGGCCGGGACAGGGAACTATGGCTACACCTTC. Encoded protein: CASSLAGTGNYGYTF.

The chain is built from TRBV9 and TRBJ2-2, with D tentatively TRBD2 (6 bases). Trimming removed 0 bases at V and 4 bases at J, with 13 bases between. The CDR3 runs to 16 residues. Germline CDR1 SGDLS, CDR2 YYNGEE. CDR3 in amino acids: CASSVGRGSITGELFF. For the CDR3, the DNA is TGTGCCAGCAGCGTAGGGAGGGGCTCAATCACCGGGGAGCTGTTTTTT.